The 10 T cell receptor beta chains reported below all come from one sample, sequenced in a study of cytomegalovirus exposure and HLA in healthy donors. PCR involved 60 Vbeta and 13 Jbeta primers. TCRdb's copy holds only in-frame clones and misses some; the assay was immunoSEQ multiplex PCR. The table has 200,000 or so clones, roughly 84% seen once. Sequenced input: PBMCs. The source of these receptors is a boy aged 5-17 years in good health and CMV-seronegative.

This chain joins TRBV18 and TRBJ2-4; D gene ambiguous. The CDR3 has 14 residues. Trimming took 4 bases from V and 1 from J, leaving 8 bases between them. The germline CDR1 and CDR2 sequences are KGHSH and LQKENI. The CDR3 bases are TGTGCCAGCTCACAGACCGGGGCCAAAAACATTCAGTACTTC. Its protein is CASSQTGAKNIQYF.

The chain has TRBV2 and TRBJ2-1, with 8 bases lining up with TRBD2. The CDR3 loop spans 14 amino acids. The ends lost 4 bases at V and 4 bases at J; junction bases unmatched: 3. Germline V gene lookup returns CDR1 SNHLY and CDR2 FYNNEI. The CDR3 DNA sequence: TGTGCCAGCAGTGCCGGGAGGGCTTACAATGAGCAGTTCTTC. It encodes CASSAGRAYNEQFF.

This chain's CDR3 is CASSLGDRDYNSPLHF. The CDR3 bases are TGCGCCAGCAGCTTGGGGGACAGAGATTATAATTCACCCCTCCACTTT. V and J are TRBV5-1 and TRBJ1-6; 7 bases are a match to TRBD1. V lost 0 bases and J lost 4; bases outside the gene matches: 4. The V gene's germline CDR1 is SGHRS and CDR2 YFSETQ. The CDR3 runs 16 residues. Using reference TRBV5-1 and TRBJ1-6 for the parts outside the CDR3, the full variable domain is KAGVTQTPRYLIKTRGQQVTLSCSPISGHRSVSWYQQTPGQGLQFLFEYFSETQRNKGNFPGRFSGRQFSNSRSEMNVSTLELGDSALYLCASSLGDRDYNSPLHFGNGTRLTVT.

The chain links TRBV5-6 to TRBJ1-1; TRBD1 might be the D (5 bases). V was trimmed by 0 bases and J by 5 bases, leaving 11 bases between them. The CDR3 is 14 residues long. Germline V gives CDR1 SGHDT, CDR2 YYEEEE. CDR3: CASSLVGEETEAFF. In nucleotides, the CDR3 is TGTGCCAGCAGCTTGGTAGGGGAGGAAACTGAAGCTTTCTTT.

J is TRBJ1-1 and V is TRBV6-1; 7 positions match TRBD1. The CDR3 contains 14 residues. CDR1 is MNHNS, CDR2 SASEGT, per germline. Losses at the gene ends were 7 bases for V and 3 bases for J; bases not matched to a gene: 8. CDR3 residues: CASNPRGPDTEAFF. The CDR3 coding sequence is TGTGCCAGCAACCCGAGGGGGCCTGACACTGAAGCTTTCTTT.

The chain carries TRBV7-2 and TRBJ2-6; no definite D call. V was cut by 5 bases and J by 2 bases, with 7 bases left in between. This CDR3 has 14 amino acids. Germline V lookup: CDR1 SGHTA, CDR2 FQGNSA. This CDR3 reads CASSPFPGANVLTF. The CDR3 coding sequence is TGTGCCAGCAGCCCCTTCCCTGGGGCCAACGTCCTGACTTTC. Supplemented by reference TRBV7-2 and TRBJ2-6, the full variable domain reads GAGVSQSPSNKVTEKGKDVELRCDPISGHTALYWYRQSLGQGLEFLIYFQGNSAPDKSGLPSDRFSAERTGGSVSTLTIQRTQQEDSAVYLCASSPFPGANVLTFGAGSRLTVL.

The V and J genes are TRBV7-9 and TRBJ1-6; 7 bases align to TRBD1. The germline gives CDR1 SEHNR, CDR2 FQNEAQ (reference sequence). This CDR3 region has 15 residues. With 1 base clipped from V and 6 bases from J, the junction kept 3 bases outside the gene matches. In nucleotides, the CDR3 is TGTGCCAGCAGCTTAGGGACAGGATTTAATTCACCCCTCCACTTT. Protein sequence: CASSLGTGFNSPLHF.

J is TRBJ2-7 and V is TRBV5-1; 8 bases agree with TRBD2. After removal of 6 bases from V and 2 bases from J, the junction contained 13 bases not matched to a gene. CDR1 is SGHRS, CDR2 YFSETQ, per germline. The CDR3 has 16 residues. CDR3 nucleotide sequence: TGCGCCAGCAAGACCTATAGCGGGACTGGAACCTACGAGCAGTACTTC. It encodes CASKTYSGTGTYEQYF.

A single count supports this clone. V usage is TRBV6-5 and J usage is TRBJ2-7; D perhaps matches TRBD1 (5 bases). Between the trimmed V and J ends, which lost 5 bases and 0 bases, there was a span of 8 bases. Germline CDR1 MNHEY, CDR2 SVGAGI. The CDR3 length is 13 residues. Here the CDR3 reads CASSRQFSYEQYF. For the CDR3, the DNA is TGTGCCAGCAGTCGACAGTTCTCCTACGAGCAGTACTTC.

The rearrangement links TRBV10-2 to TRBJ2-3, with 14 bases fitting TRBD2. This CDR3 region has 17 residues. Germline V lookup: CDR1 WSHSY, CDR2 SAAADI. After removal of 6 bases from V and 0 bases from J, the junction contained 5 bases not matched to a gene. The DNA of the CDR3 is TGCGCCAGCAGAAGGACTAGCGGGGGGTCTAGCACAGATACGCAGTATTTT. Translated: CASRRTSGGSSTDTQYF.